Below, 23 T cell receptor beta chains from the same sample are listed, as sequenced in a study of somatic mutations in cytotoxic T cells in rheumatoid arthritis. This table comes from immunoSEQ multiplex PCR, and its TCRdb copy is limited to in-frame clones, with some not included. This table has about 30,000 clones, roughly 80% appearing once. The sequencing input was CD8+ T cells sorted from blood. The source of these receptors is an adult with rheumatoid arthritis.

V gene TRBV6-1 combines with J gene TRBJ2-1; 7 positions agree with TRBD1. Germline loops: CDR1 MNHNS, CDR2 SASEGT. CDR3 length: 14 amino acids. V was pared by 2 bases and J by 4 bases, with 2 bases of the junction left unmatched. The CDR3 nucleotides are TGTGCCAGCAGTGAATGGGACAGATACAATGAGCAGTTCTTC. Protein sequence: CASSEWDRYNEQFF.

The rearrangement uses TRBV13 and TRBJ2-1; D is tentatively TRBD1 or TRBD2 (5 bases each). V shed 5 bases and J shed 2 bases, with 13 bases lying between them. The CDR3 has 15 residues. CDR1 is PRHDT, CDR2 FYEKMQ, per germline (reference sequence). CDR3 sequence: CASSPPWDAYNEQFF. In nucleotides, the CDR3 is TGTGCCAGCAGCCCCCCCTGGGACGCCTACAATGAGCAGTTCTTC.

V is TRBV19 and J is TRBJ1-1; the match to TRBD1 covers 7 bases. The CDR3 is 14 residues long. With V trimmed by 4 bases and J by 4 bases, 6 bases remained unmatched. Germline V lookup: CDR1 LNHDA, CDR2 SQIVND (reference sequence). The CDR3 spells CASSSTGVATEAFF. The DNA of the CDR3 is TGTGCCAGTAGTAGTACAGGGGTGGCCACTGAAGCTTTCTTT.

This chain joins TRBV27 and TRBJ2-1; 7 nucleotides line up with TRBD2. This CDR3 is 14 amino acids long. J gave up 5 bases and V 5 bases, and 6 bases lay outside the gene matches. From germline, CDR1 is MNHEY and CDR2 SMNVEV (reference sequence). CDR3 protein: CASSRTGTNNEQFF. CDR3 nucleotide sequence: TGTGCCAGCAGTCGAACCGGGACTAACAATGAGCAGTTCTTC.

The chain uses TRBV5-1 and TRBJ2-2; D uncertain. Germline CDR1 reads SGHRS; CDR2 reads YFSETQ. Trimming removed 2 bases from V and 7 bases from J, with 9 bases in between. CDR3 length: 13 residues. CDR3 coding DNA: TGCGCCAGCAGCTTTGCCCCTGGCGGGGAGCTGTTTTTT. Translating gives CASSFAPGGELFF.

This clone was seen a handful of times. The J gene is TRBJ2-7, the V gene TRBV25-1; 10 bases are shared with TRBD1. Per germline, CDR1 MGHDK and CDR2 SYGVNS. V was pared by 3 bases and J by 3 bases, with 5 bases of the junction left unmatched. This CDR3 comprises 15 residues. CDR3 DNA: TGTGCCAGCAGTGACCTGACAGGGGGCGGCTACGAGCAGTACTTC. This encodes CASSDLTGGGYEQYF.

The chain has TRBV29-1 and TRBJ2-5; tentatively, D is TRBD2 (5 bases). The CDR3 spans 13 residues. V was shortened by 7 bases and J by 5 bases, with 17 bases between the two germline ends. The germline V gene encodes CDR1 SQVTM and CDR2 ANQGSEA. CDR3 bases: TGCAGCGAATGGGGTTCGTCGGGGGAGACCCAGTACTTC. Its translation is CSEWGSSGETQYF.

The V and J genes are TRBV6-4 and TRBJ2-3; a weak D match, TRBD2 (7 bases). Per the germline V gene, CDR1 is MRHNA and CDR2 is SNTAGT. This CDR3 is built from 15 residues. V lost 2 bases to trimming and J lost 0 bases, with 9 bases between them. DNA of the CDR3: TGTGCCAGCAGTGACGGGGGGGCTAGCACAGATACGCAGTATTTT. This codes for CASSDGGASTDTQYF.

The chain combines TRBV30 with TRBJ1-5, with a weak D call TRBD1 (5 bases). The CDR3 is made up of 14 amino acids. Trimming removed 3 bases from V and 2 bases from J, with 11 bases in between. Germline V gene lookup returns CDR1 GTSNPN and CDR2 SVGIG (reference sequence). The CDR3 region has the DNA TGTGCCTGGAGGAACAGAGGGGGCAATCAGCCCCAGCATTTT. It codes for CAWRNRGGNQPQHF.

By share, this clone ranks as medium-sized (0.01 to 0.1%). The chain carries TRBV6-1 and TRBJ2-7; D possibly uses TRBD1 or TRBD2 (5 bases each). The germline V and J ends were trimmed by 1 base and 0 bases, with 10 bases remaining between them. Germline CDR1 and CDR2: MNHNS and SASEGT. The CDR3 extends over 15 amino acids. The CDR3 bases are TGTGCCAGCAGTGAAGGCCGGGACGGCTCCTACGAGCAGTACTTC. Protein: CASSEGRDGSYEQYF.

This clone was observed a few times. The genes are TRBV4-1 and TRBJ2-7; maybe TRBD2 (5 bases). CDR1 and CDR2 from the germline V gene are MGHRA and YSYEKL. V shed 2 bases and J shed 3 bases, with 11 bases lying between them. The CDR3 spans 14 residues. In DNA form, the CDR3 reads TGCGCCAGCAGCCAACGGGGAATACACTACGAGCAGTACTTC. It specifies CASSQRGIHYEQYF.

The chain combines TRBV7-9 with TRBJ1-2; 8 nucleotides match TRBD1. The V segment lost 5 bases and the J segment 2 bases; nucleotides outside the gene matches: 13. In germline, CDR1 is SEHNR, CDR2 FQNEAQ (reference sequence). The CDR3 runs 17 residues. CDR3 sequence (DNA): TGTGCCAGCAGCCTACCGCGGACAGGGAAAGGGAACTATGGCTACACCTTC. It translates to CASSLPRTGKGNYGYTF.

V gene TRBV9 combines with J gene TRBJ2-2; weak D call: TRBD1 (5 bases). CDR1 and CDR2 from the germline V gene are SGDLS and YYNGEE. Trimming shortened V by 4 bases and J by 6 bases, and 13 bases separated the two germline ends. The CDR3 covers 14 residues. The CDR3 DNA sequence: TGTGCCAGCAGCCCAAGGGGTAACGCCGGGGAGCTGTTTTTT. Encoded protein: CASSPRGNAGELFF.

The chain is built from TRBV9 and TRBJ2-2; no firm D call. CDR1 is SGDLS and CDR2 is YYNGEE in the germline V gene. This CDR3 has 13 amino acids. V lost 2 bases, J lost 1 base, and 3 bases lay in between. CDR3 in amino acids: CASSVGNTGELFF. CDR3 in DNA: TGTGCCAGCAGCGTTGGGAACACCGGGGAGCTGTTTTTT.

The V call is TRBV7-3, the J call TRBJ2-5, with 8 bases fitting TRBD2. V trimming: 5 bases; J trimming: 5 bases; junction bases outside the gene matches: 7. Germline CDR1 reads SGHTA; CDR2 reads FQGTGA. The CDR3 is 14 amino acids. The CDR3 region is CASSPGGGAETQYF. The CDR3 DNA follows: TGTGCCAGCAGCCCGGGAGGGGGGGCGGAGACCCAGTACTTC. Based on the CDR3 plus reference TRBV7-3 and TRBJ2-5, the full variable domain is GAGVSQTPSNKVTEKGKYVELRCDPISGHTALYWYRQSLGQGPEFLIYFQGTGAADDSGLPNDRFFAVRPEGSVSTLKIQRTERGDSAVYLCASSPGGGAETQYFGPGTRLLVL.

Comments on this clone: At the DNA level, this CDR3 is encoded by other sequences in the same sample as well. The genes are TRBV7-6 and TRBJ1-1; TRBD1 aligns across 10 bases. J lost 4 bases, V lost 6 bases, and 5 bases had no gene match. The CDR3 runs to 14 residues. Germline CDR1 is SGHVS and CDR2 is FNYEAQ. The CDR3 DNA is TGTGCCAGCAGTTCGACAGGGGGCCGCACTGAAGCTTTCTTT. It yields the protein CASSSTGGRTEAFF.

CDR3 residues: CASSLGQGAQYGYTF. CDR3 bases: TGCGCCAGCAGCTTGGGACAGGGGGCGCAGTATGGCTACACCTTC. The chain combines TRBV5-1 with TRBJ1-2; TRBD1 aligns across 10 bases. CDR3 size: 15 residues. Looked up from germline, CDR1 is SGHRS and CDR2 is YFSETQ. The J segment lost 5 bases and the V segment lost 0 bases, leaving 4 bases of the junction unmatched.

The CDR3 DNA is TGTGCCATCAGTGAGTCGTATCAGCCCCAGCATTTT. Amino acid sequence: CAISESYQPQHF. The chain links TRBV10-3 to TRBJ1-5, with D hard to call. This CDR3 comprises 12 residues. The V gene lost 0 bases and the J gene lost 5 bases, with 2 bases spanning the gap. The germline CDR1 and CDR2 sequences are ENHRY and SYGVKD.

The chain recombines TRBV4-3 with TRBJ1-4, with D unresolved. Deletions cut 0 bases from V and 3 bases from J, with 8 bases between. From germline, CDR1 is LGHNA and CDR2 YSLEER. The length of the CDR3 is 15 residues. Here the CDR3 DNA reads TGCGCCAGCAGCCAAGATTCGAGCTCTAATGAAAAACTGTTTTTT. This gives the protein CASSQDSSSNEKLFF.

The chain joins TRBV4-1 to TRBJ1-5; tentatively, D is TRBD1 (6 bases). V was trimmed by 0 bases and J by 1 base, leaving 19 bases between them. Germline V gene lookup returns CDR1 MGHRA and CDR2 YSYEKL. The CDR3 extends over 19 amino acids. The CDR3 spells CASSQDGDRWRLSNQPQHF. Written as DNA, the CDR3 is TGCGCCAGCAGCCAAGATGGCGACAGGTGGCGGCTCAGCAATCAGCCCCAGCATTTT.

V is TRBV5-6 and J is TRBJ2-2, with D unclear. Germline values: CDR1 SGHDT, CDR2 YYEEEE. The CDR3 is made up of 12 amino acids. Trimming took 2 bases from V and 4 from J, leaving 3 bases between them. The chain's CDR3 is CASSFVTGELFF. In nucleotides, the CDR3 is TGTGCCAGCAGCTTCGTCACCGGGGAGCTGTTTTTT.

The chain recombines TRBV6-6 with TRBJ2-7; TRBD1 agrees at 7 bases. Germline V gene lookup returns CDR1 MNHNY and CDR2 SVGAGI (reference sequence). The CDR3 is 14 residues long. Trimming removed 6 bases from V and 3 bases from J; junction bases left unmatched: 8. The CDR3 loop reads CASSSDRDGYEQYF. The CDR3 DNA is TGTGCCAGCAGCTCCGACAGGGATGGCTACGAGCAGTACTTC.

V is TRBV5-1 and J is TRBJ2-3; D is unclear. The V gene's germline CDR1 is SGHRS and CDR2 YFSETQ. V was pared by 0 bases and J by 2 bases, with 7 bases between. The length of the CDR3 is 14 residues. This CDR3 is CASSLDSLTDTQYF. CDR3 bases: TGCGCCAGCAGCTTGGATTCCCTCACAGATACGCAGTATTTT.